The following is a TCR beta chain sequence with its context. The antigen is unknown. This table comes from immunoSEQ multiplex PCR, and its TCRdb copy is limited to in-frame clones, with some not included. This sample carries 30,000 to 35,000 clones, 80% to 85% of them seen once, and the ten largest clones take 2.5%. This entry is derived from a study of T cells in narcolepsy. Study summary: Enrolled donors included narcolepsy type 1 or type 2 patients and healthy controls.

Trimming removed 0 bases from V and 0 bases from J, with 9 bases in between. The CDR3 runs to 16 residues. Germline V CDR1 and CDR2: MNHNY, SVGAGI (reference sequence). Notes on the study in general: Blood of same and different patients, but not healthy controls, reportedly held recurring autoreactive clonotypes. In some patient and control memory CD4+ samples, autoreactive clones were absent.

This receptor was obtained from a human donor with narcolepsy. This chain joins TRBV6-6 and TRBJ2-1, with D uncertain. Input material: CD45RA- memory CD4+ T cells from PBMCs. The DNA for the CDR3 is TGTGCCAGCAGTTACTCCCGACAAAGCTCCTACAATGAGCAGTTCTTC. Its translation is CASSYSRQSSYNEQFF.